This TCR beta chain was documented in a study of shared clonotypes between healthy human individuals. Repertoires were generated with immunoSEQ multiplex PCR, while TCRdb's copy carries only in-frame clones and drops some. The profile shows about 710,000 clones, approximately 77% of them singletons. This CDR3 has 16 amino acids. The sequenced material came from memory CD4+ T cells sorted from blood. The subset: CD45RA-negative fraction. V and J are TRBV21-1 and TRBJ1-1; the DNA was not compared with TRBD1, the D call given in the table. TRBV21-1 is designated a pseudogene. This sequence was found in a woman aged 25 to 39 in good health. The CDR3 DNA is TGTGCCAGCAGGTCACACATATACACAATTCGCACTGAAGCTTTCTTT. It is translated as CASRSHIYTIRTEAFF.